This T cell receptor beta chain emerged from a study of shared clonotypes between healthy human individuals. Whole-study context: Researchers assigned three CD4 naive, three CD4 memory, two CD8 naive and one CD8 memory plate to each donor. Study-level findings and limits: The low donor count limited represented genetic and exposure-history diversity.

As regards this clone: The antigen is not known.

The CDR3 is made up of 14 amino acids. The germline V gene has CDR1 LNHDA and CDR2 SQIVND (reference sequence). The V and J ends lost 10 bases and 2 bases respectively, with 16 bases between them. Under the authors' procedure: In the immunoSEQ data, sequences were junction-only and lacked quality scores, so filtering differed. Measured with immunoSEQ multiplex PCR; TCRdb has only the in-frame clones, and not every one. The DNA gave D and trimming, while V, J and clone size come from that table. The table has about 800,000 clones, 96% seen once. Naive CD8 populations comprised CD45RO-negative cells positively selected for CCR7, excluding terminally differentiated effector memory CD45RA+ cells. HIV-negative, healthy adults without recent acute infections or vaccinations were the donors.

This chain joins TRBV19 and TRBJ2-3, with D possibly being TRBD1 (5 bases). The specimen was naive CD8+ T cells sorted from blood. The sequence derives from a man under 40 in good health. Written as DNA, the CDR3 is TGTGCCACCAATGGGGCTGAAAACACAGATACGCAGTATTTT. It specifies CATNGAENTDTQYF.